Listed here are 5 T cell receptor beta chains from one sample, sequenced in a study of blood T cell repertoires in COVID-19. Assay: immunoSEQ multiplex PCR; the TCRdb copy retains only in-frame clones and omits some. The sample contains about 120,000 clones, less than 90% of which appear only once. Sequenced: peripheral blood. All receptors come from a man older than 75 with acute or convalescent COVID-19.

This chain uses TRBV2 with TRBJ1-4, with D unclear. The V end lost 8 bases, the J end lost 0 bases, and 16 bases lay between the germline ends. Germline V CDR1 and CDR2: SNHLY, FYNNEI. The CDR3 totals 16 residues. In DNA, the CDR3 is TGTGCCAGCCAGCGCAGTGCTGTGGCAACTAATGAAAAACTGTTTTTT. Translation: CASQRSAVATNEKLFF.

The chain carries TRBV6-5 and TRBJ1-2, with 7 positions matching TRBD1. The CDR3 is 13 amino acids. Per germline, CDR1 MNHEY and CDR2 SVGAGI. The CDR3 region is CASSQGENYGYTF. The CDR3 DNA is TGTGCAAGTTCTCAGGGGGAAAACTATGGCTACACCTTC.

The rearrangement links TRBV7-9 to TRBJ2-7; TRBD1 matches at 9 bases. Germline CDR1 reads SEHNR; CDR2 reads FQNEAQ (reference sequence). The CDR3 spans 15 residues. V gave up 6 bases and J gave up 2 bases; unmatched junction bases: 8. The CDR3 DNA reads TGTGCCAGCAGTACCTCGGGACAGGGAACCTACGAGCAGTACTTC. It is translated as CASSTSGQGTYEQYF. Full variable domain (missing parts from reference TRBV7-9 and TRBJ2-7): DTGVSQNPRHKITKRGQNVTFRCDPISEHNRLYWYRQTLGQGPEFLTYFQNEAQLEKSRLLSDRFSAERPKGSFSTLEIQRTEQGDSAMYLCASSTSGQGTYEQYFGPGTRLTVT.

Here the CDR3 DNA reads TGTGCCAGCAGTTACGCTAGCGGGACAGATACGCAGTATTTT. Amino acids: CASSYASGTDTQYF. The chain joins TRBV6-2 or TRBV6-3 to TRBJ2-3; TRBD2 agrees at 8 bases. CDR3 length: 14 residues. V gave up 2 bases and J gave up 3 bases; unmatched junction bases: 1. Per germline, CDR1 MNHEY and CDR2 SVGEGT.

V and J are TRBV5-1 and TRBJ2-5; no firm D call. Trimming stripped 5 bases from V and 3 bases from J, with 11 bases between. The CDR3 runs 13 residues. Germline CDR1 and CDR2: SGHRS and YFSETQ. In DNA form, the CDR3 reads TGCGCCAGCAGAAAAGACTTTAAAGAGACCCAGTACTTC. Translation gives CASRKDFKETQYF.